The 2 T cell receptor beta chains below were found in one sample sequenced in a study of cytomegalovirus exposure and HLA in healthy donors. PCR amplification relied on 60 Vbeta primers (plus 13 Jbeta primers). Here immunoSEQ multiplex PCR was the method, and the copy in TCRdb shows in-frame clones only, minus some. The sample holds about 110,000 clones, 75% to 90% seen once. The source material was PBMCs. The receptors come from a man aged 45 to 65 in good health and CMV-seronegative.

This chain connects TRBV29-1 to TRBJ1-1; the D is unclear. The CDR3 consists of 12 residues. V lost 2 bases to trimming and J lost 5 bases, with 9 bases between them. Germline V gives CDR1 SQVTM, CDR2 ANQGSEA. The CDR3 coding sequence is TGCAGCGTTGAATACTCCCAAACTGAAGCTTTCTTT. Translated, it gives CSVEYSQTEAFF.

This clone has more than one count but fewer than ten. This CDR3 is CASSFRSVAFF. CDR3 nucleotides: TGTGCCAGCAGCTTTCGGAGTGTAGCTTTCTTT. The V gene is TRBV7-2, the J gene TRBJ1-1, with D hard to call. There are 11 residues in the CDR3. Germline V gives CDR1 SGHTA, CDR2 FQGNSA. V was pared by 3 bases and J by 10 bases, with 9 bases between.